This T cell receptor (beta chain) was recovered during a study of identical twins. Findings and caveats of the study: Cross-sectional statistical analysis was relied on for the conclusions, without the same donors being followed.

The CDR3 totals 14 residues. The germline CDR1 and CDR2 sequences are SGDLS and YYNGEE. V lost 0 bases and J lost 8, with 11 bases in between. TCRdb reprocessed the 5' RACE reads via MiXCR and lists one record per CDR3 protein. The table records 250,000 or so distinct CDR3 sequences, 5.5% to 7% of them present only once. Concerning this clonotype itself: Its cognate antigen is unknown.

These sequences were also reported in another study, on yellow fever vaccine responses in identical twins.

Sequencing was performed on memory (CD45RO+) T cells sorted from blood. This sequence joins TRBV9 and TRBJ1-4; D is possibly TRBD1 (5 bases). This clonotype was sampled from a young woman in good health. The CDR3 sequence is CASSVAGHGEKLFF. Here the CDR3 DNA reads TGTGCCAGCAGCGTAGCTGGACACGGAGAAAAACTGTTTTTT.